This is a list of T cell receptor beta chains from one sample in a study of Graves' ophthalmopathy and Graves' hyperthyroidism. Using its own MiXCR run on the multiplex PCR reads, TCRdb lists one record per CDR3 protein. Of around 1.1 million distinct CDR3 sequences in the sample, less than 45% were seen once. The material sequenced was peripheral blood or thyroid tissue (not recorded which). The receptors were gathered from an adult man with Graves' hyperthyroidism. The CDR3 runs from the conserved cysteine through the conserved F or W. Fields, in order: clone size, CDR3 length, D gene, J gene, V gene, CDR3 DNA, CDR3 protein. A D gene is named only where the DNA matches it firmly. A clone size is listed for some rows: how often the clone was seen (once, few, many), or a class if it is expanded.

size: once; length: 16; D: .; J: TRBJ2-7; V: TRBV7-6; DNA: TGTGCCAGCAGACCCCCCCTCGGCAGGGGTTCCCTCGAGCAGTACTTC; CDR3: CASRPPLGRGSLEQYF
size: .; length: 15; D: TRBD1; J: TRBJ1-6; V: TRBV6-6; DNA: TGTGCCAGCAGTCTACAGGGGCATTCCGGTTCACCCCTCCACTTT; CDR3: CASSLQGHSGSPLHF
size: few; length: 15; D: .; J: TRBJ1-1; V: TRBV2; DNA: TGTGCCAGCAGCCTCCTCGGGCAGGCGGACACTGAAGCTTTCTTT; CDR3: CASSLLGQADTEAFF
size: .; length: 12; D: .; J: TRBJ2-7; V: TRBV10-3; DNA: TGTGCCACCAGGGGCAGGGAGGGCGATCAGTACTTC; CDR3: CATRGREGDQYF
size: .; length: 15; D: TRBD1; J: TRBJ2-7; V: TRBV7-9; DNA: TGTGCCAGCAGCCCAACCGGGACAGGGTACGACGAGCAGTACTTC; CDR3: CASSPTGTGYDEQYF
size: .; length: 13; D: .; J: TRBJ1-2; V: TRBV19; DNA: TGTGCCAGTAGTATAGAAGGGACAATTGGCTACACCTTC; CDR3: CASSIEGTIGYTF
size: few; length: 14; D: TRBD1; J: TRBJ1-1; V: TRBV2; DNA: TGTGCCAGCAGGAAGGGGGACAGGAACACTGAAGCTTTCTTT; CDR3: CASRKGDRNTEAFF
size: many; length: 15; D: .; J: TRBJ2-7; V: TRBV5-1; DNA: TGCGCCAGCAGCTTTAACTTTGGCAGGGGCTACGAGCAGTACTTC; CDR3: CASSFNFGRGYEQYF
size: few; length: 16; D: .; J: TRBJ2-2; V: TRBV4-3; DNA: TGCGCCAGCAGCCAAAGGCTGAGTAGGGCCTCGGGGGAGCTGTTTTTT; CDR3: CASSQRLSRASGELFF
size: few; length: 17; D: .; J: TRBJ1-2; V: TRBV10-2; DNA: TGCGCCAGCAGTGAGTCTCTGGGAGCAGCAGCTAACTATGGCTACACCTTC; CDR3: CASSESLGAAANYGYTF
size: .; length: 15; D: .; J: TRBJ1-1; V: TRBV10-3; DNA: TGTGCCAGCAGTCCGAGACAGATACCGAACACTGAAGCTTTCTTT; CDR3: CASSPRQIPNTEAFF
size: .; length: 16; D: .; J: TRBJ2-2; V: TRBV9; DNA: TGTGCCAGCAGCCTTGGGGCTAGATTAAACACCGGGGAGCTGTTTTTT; CDR3: CASSLGARLNTGELFF
size: many; length: 14; D: TRBD2; J: TRBJ2-2; V: TRBV29-1; DNA: TGCAGCGCAAGCGGGAGATTGAACACCGGGGAGCTGTTTTTT; CDR3: CSASGRLNTGELFF
size: many; length: 15; D: TRBD1; J: TRBJ2-5; V: TRBV2; DNA: TGTGCCAGCAGTGACGGGACAGGGCTCCTGGAGACCCAGTACTTC; CDR3: CASSDGTGLLETQYF
size: many; length: 15; D: .; J: TRBJ2-7; V: TRBV7-8; DNA: TGTGCCAGCAGCTCCCTCTCGATCGGGACCTACGAGCAGTACTTC; CDR3: CASSSLSIGTYEQYF
size: .; length: 18; D: TRBD1; J: TRBJ1-6; V: TRBV10-3; DNA: TGTGCCAGCAGTCGCCCACCAACAGGGGGCTTTCGGGATTCACCCCTCCACTTT; CDR3: CASSRPPTGGFRDSPLHF
size: .; length: 17; D: .; J: TRBJ2-3; V: TRBV20-1; DNA: TGCAGTGCTAGAGATTCGAGAGACAGGCCTAGGGCAGATACGCAGTATTTT; CDR3: CSARDSRDRPRADTQYF
size: many; length: 12; D: .; J: TRBJ2-7; V: TRBV5-1; DNA: TGTGCCAGCAGCTTAGGGGCCTACGAGCAGTACTTC; CDR3: CASSLGAYEQYF